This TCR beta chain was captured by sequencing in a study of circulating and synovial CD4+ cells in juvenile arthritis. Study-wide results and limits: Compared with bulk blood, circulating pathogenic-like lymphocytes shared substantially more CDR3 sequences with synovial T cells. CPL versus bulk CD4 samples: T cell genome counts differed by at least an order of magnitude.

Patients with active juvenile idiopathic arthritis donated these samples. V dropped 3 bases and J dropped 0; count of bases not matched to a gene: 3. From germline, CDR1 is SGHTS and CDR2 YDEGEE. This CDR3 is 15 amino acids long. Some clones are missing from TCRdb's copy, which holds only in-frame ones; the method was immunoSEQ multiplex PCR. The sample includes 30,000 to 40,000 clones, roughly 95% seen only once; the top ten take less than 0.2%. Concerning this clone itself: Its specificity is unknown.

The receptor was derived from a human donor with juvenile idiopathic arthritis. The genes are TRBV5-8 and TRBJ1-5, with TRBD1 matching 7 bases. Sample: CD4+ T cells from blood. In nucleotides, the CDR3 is TGTGCCAGCAGCTCGGGACAGTATAGCAATCAGCCCCAGCATTTT. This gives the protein CASSSGQYSNQPQHF.